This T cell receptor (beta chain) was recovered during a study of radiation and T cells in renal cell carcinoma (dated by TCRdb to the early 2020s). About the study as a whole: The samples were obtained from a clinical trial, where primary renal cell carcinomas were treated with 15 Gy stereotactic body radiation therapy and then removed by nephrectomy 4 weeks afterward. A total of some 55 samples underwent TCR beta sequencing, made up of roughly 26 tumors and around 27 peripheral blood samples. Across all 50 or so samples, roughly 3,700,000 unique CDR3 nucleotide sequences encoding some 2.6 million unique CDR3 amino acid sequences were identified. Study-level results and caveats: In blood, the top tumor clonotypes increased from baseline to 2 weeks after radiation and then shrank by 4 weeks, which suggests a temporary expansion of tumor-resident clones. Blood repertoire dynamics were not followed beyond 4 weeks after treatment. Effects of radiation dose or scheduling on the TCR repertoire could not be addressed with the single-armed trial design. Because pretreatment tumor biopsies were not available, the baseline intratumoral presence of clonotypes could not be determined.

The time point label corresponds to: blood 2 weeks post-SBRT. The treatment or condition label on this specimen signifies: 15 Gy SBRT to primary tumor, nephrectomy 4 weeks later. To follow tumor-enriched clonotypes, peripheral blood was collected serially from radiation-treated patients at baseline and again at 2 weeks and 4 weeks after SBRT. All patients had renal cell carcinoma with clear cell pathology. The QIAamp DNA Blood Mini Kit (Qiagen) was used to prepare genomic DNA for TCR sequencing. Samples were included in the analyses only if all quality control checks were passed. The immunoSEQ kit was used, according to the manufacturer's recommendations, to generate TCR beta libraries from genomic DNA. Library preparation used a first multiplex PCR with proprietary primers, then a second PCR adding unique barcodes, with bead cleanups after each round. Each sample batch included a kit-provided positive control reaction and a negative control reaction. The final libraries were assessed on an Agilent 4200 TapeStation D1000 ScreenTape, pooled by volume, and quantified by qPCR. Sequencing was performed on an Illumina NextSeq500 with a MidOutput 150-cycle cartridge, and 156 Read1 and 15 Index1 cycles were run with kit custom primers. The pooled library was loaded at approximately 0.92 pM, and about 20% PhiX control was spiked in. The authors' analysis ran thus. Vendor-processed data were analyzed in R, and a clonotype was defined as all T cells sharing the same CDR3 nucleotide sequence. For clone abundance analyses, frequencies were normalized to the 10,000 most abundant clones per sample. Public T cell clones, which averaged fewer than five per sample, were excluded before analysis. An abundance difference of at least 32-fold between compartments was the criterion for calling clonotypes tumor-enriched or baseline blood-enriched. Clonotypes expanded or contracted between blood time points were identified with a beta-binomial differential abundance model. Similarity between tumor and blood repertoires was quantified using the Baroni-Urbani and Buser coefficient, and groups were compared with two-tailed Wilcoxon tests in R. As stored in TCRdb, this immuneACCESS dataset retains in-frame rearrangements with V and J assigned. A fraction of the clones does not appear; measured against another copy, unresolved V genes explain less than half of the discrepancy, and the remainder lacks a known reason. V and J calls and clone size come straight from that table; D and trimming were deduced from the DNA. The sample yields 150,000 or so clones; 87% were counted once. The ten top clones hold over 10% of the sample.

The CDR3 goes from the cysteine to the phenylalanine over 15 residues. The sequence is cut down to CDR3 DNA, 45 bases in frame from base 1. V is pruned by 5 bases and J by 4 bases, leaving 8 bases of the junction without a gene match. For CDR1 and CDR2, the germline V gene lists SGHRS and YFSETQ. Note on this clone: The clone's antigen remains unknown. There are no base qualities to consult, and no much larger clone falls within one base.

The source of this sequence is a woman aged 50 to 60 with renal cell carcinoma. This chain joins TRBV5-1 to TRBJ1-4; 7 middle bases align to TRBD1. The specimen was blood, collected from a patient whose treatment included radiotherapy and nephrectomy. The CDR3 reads CASRWGQSFNEKLFF. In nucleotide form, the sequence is TGCGCCAGCAGGTGGGGACAGAGCTTTAATGAAAAACTGTTTTTT.